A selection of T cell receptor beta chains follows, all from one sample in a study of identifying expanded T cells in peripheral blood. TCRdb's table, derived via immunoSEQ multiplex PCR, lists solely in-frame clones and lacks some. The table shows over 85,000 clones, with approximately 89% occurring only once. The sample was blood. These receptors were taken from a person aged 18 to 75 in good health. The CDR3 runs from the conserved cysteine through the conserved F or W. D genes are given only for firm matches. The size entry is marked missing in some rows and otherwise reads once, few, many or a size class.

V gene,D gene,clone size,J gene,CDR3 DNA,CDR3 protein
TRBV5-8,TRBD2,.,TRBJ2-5,TGTGCCAGCAGCCTAGCGGGAGCTGGAGGAGAGACCCAGTACTTC,CASSLAGAGGETQYF
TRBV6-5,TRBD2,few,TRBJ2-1,TGTGCCAGCAGTCCACTAACCGGGGGGGATGGTGAGCAGTTCTTC,CASSPLTGGDGEQFF
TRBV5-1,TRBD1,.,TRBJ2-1,TGCGCCAGCAGACCGCCCGGAACAGGGGGCAATGAGCAGTTCTTC,CASRPPGTGGNEQFF
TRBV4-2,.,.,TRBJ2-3,TGTGCCAGCAGCCCTGTCACATCAGATACGCAGTATTTT,CASSPVTSDTQYF
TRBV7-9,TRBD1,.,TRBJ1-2,TGTGCCAGCACCGGGACAGGGAGCGGCTACACCTTC,CASTGTGSGYTF
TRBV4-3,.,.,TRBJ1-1,TGCGCCAGCAGCCGACGGGACCTAAACACTGAAGCTTTCTTT,CASSRRDLNTEAFF
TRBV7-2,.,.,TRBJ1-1,TGTGCCAGCAGCTTGATTAGGGTCCCTGAAGCTTTCTTT,CASSLIRVPEAFF
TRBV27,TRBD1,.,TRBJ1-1,TGTGCCAGCAAATCAGGGGGAACTGAAGCTTTCTTT,CASKSGGTEAFF
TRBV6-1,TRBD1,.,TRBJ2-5,TGTGCCAGCACCGTGCAGGGGGCTGAAGAGACCCAGTACTTC,CASTVQGAEETQYF
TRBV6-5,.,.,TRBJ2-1,TGTGCCAGTGCGCCGGGCAGGTCCTACAATGAGCAGTTCTTC,CASAPGRSYNEQFF
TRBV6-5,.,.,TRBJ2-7,TGTGCCAGCAGTTACTCGAACTGGGGATCGGAGCAGTACTTC,CASSYSNWGSEQYF
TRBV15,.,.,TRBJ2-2,TGTGCCACCAGCAGAGATAGGACAGAGACCGGGGAGCTGTTTTTT,CATSRDRTETGELFF
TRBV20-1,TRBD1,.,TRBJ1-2,TGCAGTGCTGACAGGGACGGCTACACCTTC,CSADRDGYTF
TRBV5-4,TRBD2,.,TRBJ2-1,TGTGCCAGCACCCAACTAGCGGAGCCCGACAATGAGCAGTTCTTC,CASTQLAEPDNEQFF
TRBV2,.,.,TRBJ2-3,TGTGCCAGCAGTGCCATTCTTGCAGATACGCAGTATTTT,CASSAILADTQYF
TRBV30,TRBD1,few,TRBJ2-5,TGTGCCTGGAGTCTCTTACAGGGGGCAGGGGAGACCCAGTACTTC,CAWSLLQGAGETQYF
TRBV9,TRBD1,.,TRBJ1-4,TGTGCCAGCAGCGGATACAGGGGACGCGAAAAACTGTTTTTT,CASSGYRGREKLFF
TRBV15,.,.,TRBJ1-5,TGTGCCACCAGCAGATATAATCAGCCCCAGCATTTT,CATSRYNQPQHF
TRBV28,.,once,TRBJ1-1,TGTGCCAGCAGTTCCTCTGTGATCCTGAACACTGAAGCTTTCTTT,CASSSSVILNTEAFF
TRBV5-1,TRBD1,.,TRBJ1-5,TGCGCCAGCAGCTTGGAGACAGGGCGGGATCAGCCCCAGCATTTT,CASSLETGRDQPQHF
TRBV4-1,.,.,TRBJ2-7,TGCGCTAGCAGCCAAAACTTTCAACAGTTACTATACGAGCAGTACTTC,CASSQNFQQLLYEQYF
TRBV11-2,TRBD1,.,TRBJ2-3,TGTGCCAGCAGCTTATCACTAGACAGGGGCACAGATACGCAGTATTTT,CASSLSLDRGTDTQYF
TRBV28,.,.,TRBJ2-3,TGTGCCAGCAGTCCACCTTTGGATACGCAGTATTTT,CASSPPLDTQYF
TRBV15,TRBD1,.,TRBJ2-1,TGTGCCACCAGCGCCGACAGGGGGCGCGGTCCCAATGAGCAGTTCTTC,CATSADRGRGPNEQFF
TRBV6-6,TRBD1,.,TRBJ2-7,TGTGCCAGCAGGGGACAGGGGGGCTCCTACGAGCAGTACTTC,CASRGQGGSYEQYF
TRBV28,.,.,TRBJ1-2,TGTGCCAGCAGTTTGGGTAACTATGGCTACACCTTC,CASSLGNYGYTF
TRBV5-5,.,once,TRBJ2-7,TGTGCCAGCAGCTTGGACGGGGGCAGGGTAGAGCAGTACTTC,CASSLDGGRVEQYF
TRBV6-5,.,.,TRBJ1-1,TGTGCCAGCAGGCCACTGTCTGAATACGAAGCTTTCTTT,CASRPLSEYEAFF
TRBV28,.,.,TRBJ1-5,TGTGCCAGCAGTTTATACAGGGAAAGCAATCAGCCCCAGCATTTT,CASSLYRESNQPQHF
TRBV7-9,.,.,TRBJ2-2,TGTGCCAGCAGCCGCCTGGGTTCGAACACCGGGGAGCTGTTTTTT,CASSRLGSNTGELFF
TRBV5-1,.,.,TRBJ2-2,TGCGCCAGCAGCTTCCAAGGGTCCACCGGGGAGCTGTTTTTT,CASSFQGSTGELFF
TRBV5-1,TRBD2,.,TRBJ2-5,TGCGCCAGCAGCTTCCTAGCGGAAGAGACCCAGTACTTC,CASSFLAEETQYF
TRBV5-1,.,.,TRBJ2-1,TGCGCCAGCAGCTTGGCCGGTGCAAACAATGAGCAGTTCTTC,CASSLAGANNEQFF
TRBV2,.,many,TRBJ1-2,TGTGCCAGCACCCAACAGGCAAAAGCTAACTATGGCTACACCTTC,CASTQQAKANYGYTF
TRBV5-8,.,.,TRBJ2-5,TGTGCCAGCACCCAAATTGGGCAAGAGACCCAGTACTTC,CASTQIGQETQYF
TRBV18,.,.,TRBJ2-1,TGTGCCAGCTCACCACCCGTGTCCAATGAGCAGTTCTTC,CASSPPVSNEQFF
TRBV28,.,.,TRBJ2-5,TGTGCCAGCAGCTCCGAGGGCCGGTCAAGTCGGGAGACCCAGTACTTC,CASSSEGRSSRETQYF
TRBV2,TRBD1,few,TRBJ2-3,TGTGCCAGCAGATCCAACAGGGGGCGGGTAGATACGCAGTATTTT,CASRSNRGRVDTQYF
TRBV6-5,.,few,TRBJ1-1,TGTGCCAGCAGTGGTCGACAGGTAGATGGGACTGAAGCTTTCTTT,CASSGRQVDGTEAFF
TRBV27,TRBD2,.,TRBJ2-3,TGTGCCAGCAATCTAGCGGGAGAAGATACGCAGTATTTT,CASNLAGEDTQYF
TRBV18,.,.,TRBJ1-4,TGTGCCAGCTCTGGGGGGCTCGATGAAAAACTGTTTTTT,CASSGGLDEKLFF
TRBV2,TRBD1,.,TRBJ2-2,TGTGCCAGCAGAGCCGGGACAGGGAACACCGGGGAGCTGTTTTTT,CASRAGTGNTGELFF
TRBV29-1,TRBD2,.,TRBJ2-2,TGCAGCGTTGAAGATCCGCTAGCGGGAGTACCCGGGGAGCTGTTTTTT,CSVEDPLAGVPGELFF
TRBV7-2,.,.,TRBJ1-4,TGTGCCAGCAGCGAAGAACAGGCAACTAATGAAAAACTGTTTTTT,CASSEEQATNEKLFF
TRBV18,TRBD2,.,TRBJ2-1,TGTGCCAGCTCACAGTCCAGGACTAGCGTCTTCAATGAGCAGTTCTTC,CASSQSRTSVFNEQFF
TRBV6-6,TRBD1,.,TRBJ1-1,TGTGCCAGCAGGGGACAGGCGAACACTGAAGCTTTCTTT,CASRGQANTEAFF
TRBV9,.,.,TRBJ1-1,TGTGCCAGCAGCGTAGGGTTAAGCACTGAAGCTTTCTTT,CASSVGLSTEAFF
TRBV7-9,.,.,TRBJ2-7,TGTGCCAGCAGCCCGGGCAGGGGCTCCTACGAGCAGTACTTC,CASSPGRGSYEQYF
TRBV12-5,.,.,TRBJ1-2,TGTGCTAGTGGTTTTACCCCAGGGGTAGTAGGCTATGGCTACACCTTC,CASGFTPGVVGYGYTF
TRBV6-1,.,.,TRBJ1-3,TGTGCCAGCAGTGAACCAAGGGTTAACTCTGGAAACACCATATATTTT,CASSEPRVNSGNTIYF
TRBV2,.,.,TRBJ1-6,TGTGCCACCACAAGCGAGGGGGACTATAATTCACCCCTCCACTTT,CATTSEGDYNSPLHF
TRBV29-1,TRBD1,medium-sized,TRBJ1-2,TGCAGCGCTACGGGACAGGGAGCTAACTATGGCTACACCTTC,CSATGQGANYGYTF
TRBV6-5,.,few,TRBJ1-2,TGTGCCAGCAGTTACCCGGGAAGCTATGGCTACACCTTC,CASSYPGSYGYTF
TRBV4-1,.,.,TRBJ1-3,TGCGCCAGCAGCCTAAGGTTACAGTCCGGAAACACCATATATTTT,CASSLRLQSGNTIYF